The entry below describes one TCR beta chain. Its antigen remains unknown. TCRdb used MiXCR to reprocess the 5' RACE reads, holding one entry per CDR3 protein. The data hold more than 600,000 distinct CDR3 sequences, with under 20% observed a single time. The sample belongs to a study of CD8 T cells in ankylosing spondylitis. The CDR3 spans 16 residues. Per the germline V gene, CDR1 is SGHDT and CDR2 is YYEEEE. Trimming removed 0 bases at V and 3 bases at J, with 15 bases between. Points from the study as a whole: Previous work reported some of these motif variants in the synovial fluid and blood of reactive arthritis. A motif in TCR beta, a set of about 8 highly homologous variants, appeared characteristic of ankylosing spondylitis blood.

This chain uses TRBV5-6 with TRBJ1-2; no reliable D call. Material for sequencing was blood, either unsorted or a sorted T cell fraction (not recorded which). This clonotype was obtained from a male donor with ankylosing spondylitis. Written as DNA, the CDR3 is TGTGCCAGCAGCTTGGGGTCCCCCTCGTGGGACTATGGCTACACCTTC. It encodes CASSLGSPSWDYGYTF. Drawing the rest from reference TRBV5-6 and TRBJ1-2, the complete variable domain is DAGVTQSPTHLIKTRGQQVTLRCSPKSGHDTVSWYQQALGQGPQFIFQYYEEEERQRGNFPDRFSGHQFPNYSSELNVNALLLGDSALYLCASSLGSPSWDYGYTFGSGTRLTVV.